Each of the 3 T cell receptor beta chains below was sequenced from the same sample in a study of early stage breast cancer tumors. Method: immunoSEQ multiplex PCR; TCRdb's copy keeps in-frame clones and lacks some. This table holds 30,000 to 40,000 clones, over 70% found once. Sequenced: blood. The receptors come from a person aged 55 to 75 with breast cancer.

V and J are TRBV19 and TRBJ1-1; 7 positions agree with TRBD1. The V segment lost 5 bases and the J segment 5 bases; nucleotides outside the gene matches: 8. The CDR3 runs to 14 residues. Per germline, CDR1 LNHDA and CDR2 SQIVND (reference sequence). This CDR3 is CASSRDRVKTEAFF. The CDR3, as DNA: TGTGCCAGTAGTCGCGACAGGGTCAAGACTGAAGCTTTCTTT.

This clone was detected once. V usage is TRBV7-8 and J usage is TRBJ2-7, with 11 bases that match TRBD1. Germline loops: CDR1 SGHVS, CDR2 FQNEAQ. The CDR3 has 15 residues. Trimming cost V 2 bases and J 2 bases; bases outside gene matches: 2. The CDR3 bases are TGTGCCAGCAGCTTACAGGGACAGGGGGCCTACGAGCAGTACTTC. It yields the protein CASSLQGQGAYEQYF.

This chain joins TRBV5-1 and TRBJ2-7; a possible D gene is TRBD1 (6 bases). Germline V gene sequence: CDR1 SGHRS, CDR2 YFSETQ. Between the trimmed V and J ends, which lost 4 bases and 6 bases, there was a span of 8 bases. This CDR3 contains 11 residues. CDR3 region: CASSTGFEQYF. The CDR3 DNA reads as TGCGCCAGCAGCACAGGGTTCGAGCAGTACTTC.